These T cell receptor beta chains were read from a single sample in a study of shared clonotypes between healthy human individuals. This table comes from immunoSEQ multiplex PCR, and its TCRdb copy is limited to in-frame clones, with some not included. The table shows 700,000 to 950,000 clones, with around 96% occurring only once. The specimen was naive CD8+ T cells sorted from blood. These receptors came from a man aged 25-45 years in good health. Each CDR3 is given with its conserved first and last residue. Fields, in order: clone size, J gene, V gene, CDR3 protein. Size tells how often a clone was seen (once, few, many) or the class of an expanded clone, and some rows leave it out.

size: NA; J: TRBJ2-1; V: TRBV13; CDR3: CASSKSSTALDEQFF
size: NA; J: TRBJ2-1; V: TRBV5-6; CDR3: CASSLAGAAEQFF
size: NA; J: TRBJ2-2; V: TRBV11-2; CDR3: CASSSGLVGNTGELFF
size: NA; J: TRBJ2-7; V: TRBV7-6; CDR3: CASSPGVAGYGNYEQYF
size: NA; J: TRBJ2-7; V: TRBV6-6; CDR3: CASIPFRESIDEQYF
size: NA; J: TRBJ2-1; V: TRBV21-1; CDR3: CASSLPQGGGADNEQFF
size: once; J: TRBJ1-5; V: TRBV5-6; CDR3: CASSLRPPYSNQPQHF
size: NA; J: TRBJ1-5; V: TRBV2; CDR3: CASSKGQGSNQPQHF
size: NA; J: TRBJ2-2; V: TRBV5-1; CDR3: CASSGGQVNTGELFF
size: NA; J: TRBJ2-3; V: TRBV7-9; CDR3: CASSSYQGFTDTQYF
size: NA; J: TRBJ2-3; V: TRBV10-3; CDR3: CAFSTGVGTDTQYF
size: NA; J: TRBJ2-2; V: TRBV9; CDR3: CASSVSDPNTGELFF
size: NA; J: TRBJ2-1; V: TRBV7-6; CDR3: CASTPRPLGISYNEQFF
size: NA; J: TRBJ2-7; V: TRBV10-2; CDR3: CASSSTTGGYEQYF
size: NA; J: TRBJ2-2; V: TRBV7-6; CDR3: CASSLGWQGASGELFF
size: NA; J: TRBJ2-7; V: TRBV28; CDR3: CASSRGTKYEQYF
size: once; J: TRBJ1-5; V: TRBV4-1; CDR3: CASSPWEISNQPQHF
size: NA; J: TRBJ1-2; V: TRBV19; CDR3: CASTQGGKGYTF
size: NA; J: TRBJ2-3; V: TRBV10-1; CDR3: CASSERGQANSDTQYF
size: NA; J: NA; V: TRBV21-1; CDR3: CASSKGGTSGVYEQYF
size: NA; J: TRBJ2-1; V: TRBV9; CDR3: CASSDRTETYNEQFF
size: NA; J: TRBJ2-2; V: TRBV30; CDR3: CAWNSGRNIGELFF